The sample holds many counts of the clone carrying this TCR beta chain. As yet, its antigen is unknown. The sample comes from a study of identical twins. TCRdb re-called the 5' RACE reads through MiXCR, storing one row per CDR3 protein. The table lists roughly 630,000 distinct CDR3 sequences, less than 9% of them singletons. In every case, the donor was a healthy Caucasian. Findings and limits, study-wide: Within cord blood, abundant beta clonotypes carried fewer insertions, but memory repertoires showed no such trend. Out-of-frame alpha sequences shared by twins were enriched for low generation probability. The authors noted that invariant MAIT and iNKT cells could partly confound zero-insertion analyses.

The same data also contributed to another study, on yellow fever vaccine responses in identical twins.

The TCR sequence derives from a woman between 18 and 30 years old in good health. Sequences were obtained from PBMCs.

The CDR3 bases are TGTGCCAGCAGTTTTCCCCGAGGAGATACGCAGTATTTT. It translates to CASSFPRGDTQYF. The chain links TRBV27 to TRBJ2-3; no reliable D call. V was pared by 3 bases and J by 5 bases, with 9 bases between. Germline V lookup: CDR1 MNHEY, CDR2 SMNVEV (reference sequence). The CDR3 runs 13 residues.